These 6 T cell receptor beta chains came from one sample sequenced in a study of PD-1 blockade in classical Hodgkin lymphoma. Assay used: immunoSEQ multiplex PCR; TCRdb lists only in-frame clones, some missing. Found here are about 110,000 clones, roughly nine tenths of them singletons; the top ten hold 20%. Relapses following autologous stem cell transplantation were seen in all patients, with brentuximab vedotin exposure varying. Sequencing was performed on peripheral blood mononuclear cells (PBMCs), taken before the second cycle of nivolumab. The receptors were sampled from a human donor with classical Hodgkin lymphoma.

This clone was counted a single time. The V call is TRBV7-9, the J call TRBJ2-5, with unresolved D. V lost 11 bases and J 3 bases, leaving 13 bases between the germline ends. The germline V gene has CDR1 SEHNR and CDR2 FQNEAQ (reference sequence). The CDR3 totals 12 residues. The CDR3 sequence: CALSPAEETQYF. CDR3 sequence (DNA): TGTGCCCTCTCGCCAGCTGAAGAGACCCAGTACTTC.

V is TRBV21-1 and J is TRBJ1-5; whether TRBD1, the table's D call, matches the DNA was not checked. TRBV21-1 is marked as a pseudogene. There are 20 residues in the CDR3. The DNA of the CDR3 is TGTGCCAGCAGCAAAAAGGCGGCAGGGGTCCCCTGCAACGGCAATCAGCCCCAGCATTTT. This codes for CASSKKAAGVPCNGNQPQHF.

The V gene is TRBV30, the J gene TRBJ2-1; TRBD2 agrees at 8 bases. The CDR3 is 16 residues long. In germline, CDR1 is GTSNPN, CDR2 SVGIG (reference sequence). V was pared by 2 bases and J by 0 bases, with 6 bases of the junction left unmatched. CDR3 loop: CAWSRPGTSSYNEQFF. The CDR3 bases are TGTGCCTGGAGTCGTCCCGGGACTAGCTCCTACAATGAGCAGTTCTTC.

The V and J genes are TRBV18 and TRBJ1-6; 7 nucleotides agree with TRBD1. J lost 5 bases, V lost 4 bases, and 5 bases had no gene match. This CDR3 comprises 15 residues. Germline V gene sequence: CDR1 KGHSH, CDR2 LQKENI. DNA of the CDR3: TGTGCCAGCTCACTTGACAGGGTTAATAATTCACCCCTCCACTTT. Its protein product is CASSLDRVNNSPLHF. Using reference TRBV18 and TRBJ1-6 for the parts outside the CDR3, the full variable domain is NAGVMQNPRHLVRRRGQEARLRCSPMKGHSHVYWYRQLPEEGLKFMVYLQKENIIDESGMPKERFSAEFPKEGPSILRIQQVVRGDSAAYFCASSLDRVNNSPLHFGNGTRLTVT.

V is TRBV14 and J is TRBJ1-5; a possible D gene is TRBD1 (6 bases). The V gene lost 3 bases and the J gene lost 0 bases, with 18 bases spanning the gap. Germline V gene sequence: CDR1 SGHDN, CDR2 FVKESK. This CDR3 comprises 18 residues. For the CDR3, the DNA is TGTGCCAGCAGCCACCCAAGATACAGGGATAATAGCAATCAGCCCCAGCATTTT. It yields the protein CASSHPRYRDNSNQPQHF.

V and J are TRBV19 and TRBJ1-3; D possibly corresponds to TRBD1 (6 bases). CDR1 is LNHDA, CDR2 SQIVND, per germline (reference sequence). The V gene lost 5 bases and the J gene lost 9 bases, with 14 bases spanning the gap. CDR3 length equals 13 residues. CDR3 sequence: CASSAGQFSTIYF. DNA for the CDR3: TGTGCCAGTAGTGCTGGACAGTTTAGCACCATATATTTT.